The 16 T cell receptor beta chains presented below share a single source sample, sequenced in a study of T-cell memory formation after mild COVID-19. TCRdb re-derived calls from the 5' RACE reads in MiXCR, one entry per CDR3 protein. The profile covers about 410,000 distinct CDR3 sequences, with roughly a quarter appearing a single time and under 15% taken by the ten largest. The sequenced sample consisted of PBMCs or a T cell subset sorted from them (not recorded which). The source is an adult woman who had mild COVID-19 (a few samples of this study predate the infection). Cell type and time point are not known.

This clonotype was seen a single time. The chain links TRBV20-1 to TRBJ1-1, with D perhaps matching TRBD1 (5 bases). V was clipped by 2 bases and J by 1 base, with 14 bases between them. The CDR3 sequence is 15 residues long. Germline V lookup: CDR1 DFQATT, CDR2 SNEGSKA (reference sequence). The CDR3 DNA sequence: TGCAGTGCTAGATTCCAGGGACGGGGGAACACTGAAGCTTTCTTT. The encoded protein is CSARFQGRGNTEAFF.

The chain couples TRBV10-3 to TRBJ2-7, with no clear D. V shed 8 bases and J shed 3 bases, with 14 bases lying between them. This CDR3 spans 13 amino acids. Germline V gene data show CDR1 as ENHRY and CDR2 as SYGVKD. This CDR3 reads CAIVEDRRYEQYF. For the CDR3, the DNA is TGTGCCATCGTCGAGGACCGACGCTACGAGCAGTACTTC.

This clonotype was recorded a few times. CDR3 protein: CATSEAGGPNNEQFF. As DNA, the CDR3 is TGTGCCACCAGTGAGGCGGGAGGGCCGAACAATGAGCAGTTCTTC. The chain links TRBV24-1 to TRBJ2-1, with 9 bases aligning to TRBD2. This CDR3 region has 15 residues. V was clipped by 4 bases and J by 5 bases; unmatched bases: 5. Germline CDR1 and CDR2: KGHDR and SFDVKD.

This clonotype was seen only a few times. The chain combines TRBV6-6 with TRBJ2-7; 9 nucleotides line up with TRBD1. Looked up from germline, CDR1 is MNHNY and CDR2 is SVGAGI (reference sequence). The CDR3 is made up of 15 amino acids. The V gene end was trimmed by 5 bases and the J gene end by 0 bases; junction bases not matched to a gene: 5. The CDR3 region has the DNA TGTGCCAGCAGTACGGACAGGGGAAACTCCTACGAGCAGTACTTC. This translates into CASSTDRGNSYEQYF.

The chain combines TRBV4-3 with TRBJ2-3, with 8 bases aligning to TRBD2. V shed 4 bases, J shed 6 bases, and the junction held 15 bases outside the gene matches. The CDR3 length is 17 residues. Germline lookup yields CDR1 LGHNA and CDR2 YSLEER. Here the CDR3 DNA reads TGCGCCAGCAGCCCCTCCCCAAGCGGGAGTTTAATGGATACGCAGTATTTT. Its translation is CASSPSPSGSLMDTQYF.

The V call is TRBV20-1, the J call TRBJ2-7, with 12 bases identical to TRBD2. This CDR3 is built from 13 residues. Germline V gene sequence: CDR1 DFQATT, CDR2 SNEGSKA (reference sequence). The trim removed 5 bases at V and 6 bases at J, leaving 5 bases unmatched. CDR3 loop: CSARGGLAGEQYF. The DNA of the CDR3 is TGCAGTGCTCGTGGGGGACTAGCGGGCGAGCAGTACTTC.

The rearrangement joins TRBV29-1 to TRBJ1-1; D may be TRBD1 (5 bases). Trimming pared 4 bases from V and 3 bases from J, leaving 15 bases between. Germline values: CDR1 SQVTM, CDR2 ANQGSEA. The CDR3 spans 14 residues. DNA for the CDR3: TGCAGCGTTGCCCCCAGGGTGACGGACACTGAAGCTTTCTTT. Its translation: CSVAPRVTDTEAFF.

This chain uses TRBV11-2 with TRBJ2-1; 11 bases align to TRBD2. CDR3 length: 17 residues. Per germline, CDR1 SGHAT and CDR2 FQNNGV. Unmatched junction bases numbered 11, after V lost 5 bases and J lost 5 bases. CDR3 sequence: CASSTAQLAGAHNEQFF. The CDR3 DNA reads TGTGCCAGCAGCACCGCCCAACTAGCGGGGGCGCACAATGAGCAGTTCTTC.

This sequence joins TRBV12-3 or TRBV12-4 and TRBJ1-1; D may be TRBD1 (6 bases). CDR3 length equals 15 residues. Trimming stripped 5 bases from V and 4 bases from J, with 17 bases between. Here the CDR3 DNA reads TGTGCCAGCAGTGCACAGGGTGGGGGGAGCACTGAAGCTTTCTTT. It codes for CASSAQGGGSTEAFF.

The table lists this clonotype with many counts. The chain uses TRBV12-3 or TRBV12-4 and TRBJ2-1; a weak D match, TRBD2 (6 bases). Trimming pared 3 bases from V and 0 bases from J, leaving 6 bases between. The CDR3 runs to 14 residues. The CDR3, as DNA: TGTGCCAGCAGTTTCGGGAGCTCCTACAATGAGCAGTTCTTC. Its translation: CASSFGSSYNEQFF.

The CDR3 DNA sequence: TGTGCCAGCAGTTACGGGGGGACAGGGACCTACGAGCAGTACTTC. Residues: CASSYGGTGTYEQYF. The chain uses TRBV6-2 or TRBV6-3 and TRBJ2-7; 9 bases align to TRBD1. Germline V gene data show CDR1 as MNHEY and CDR2 as SVGEGT. The trim removed 2 bases at V and 2 bases at J, leaving 4 bases unmatched. CDR3 size: 15 residues.

The V and J genes are TRBV10-3 and TRBJ1-5; 7 bases fit TRBD1. CDR1 and CDR2 from the germline V gene are ENHRY and SYGVKD. The CDR3 covers 13 residues. Unmatched junction bases numbered 6, after V lost 10 bases and J lost 3 bases. The CDR3 coding sequence is TGTGCCACTCAGACAGGGATCAATCAGCCCCAGCATTTT. Its protein is CATQTGINQPQHF.

The J gene is TRBJ2-3, the V gene TRBV5-4; the D gene is possibly TRBD2 (7 bases). Trimming removed 4 bases from V and 8 bases from J, with 20 bases in between. Germline values: CDR1 SGHNT, CDR2 YYREEE (reference sequence). This CDR3 has 15 amino acids. The CDR3 region has the DNA TGTGCCAGCAGCCCTGGGGGGGCGGGGTCGGTTACGCAGTATTTT. Its protein is CASSPGGAGSVTQYF.

The V and J genes are TRBV4-1 and TRBJ2-1, with TRBD2 matching 7 bases. Trimming at V came to 2 bases and at J to 5 bases, leaving 12 bases not matched to a gene. The CDR3 extends over 17 amino acids. Germline values: CDR1 MGHRA, CDR2 YSYEKL. CDR3 bases: TGCGCCAGCAGCCAATGGTCGGGACTACCGCTCAACAATGAGCAGTTCTTC. Translated: CASSQWSGLPLNNEQFF.

This clonotype was counted a few times. CDR3 DNA: TGCAGTTCAGAGCCCCGGGCCCGAGTAGGAGATACGCAGTATTTT. Its protein is CSSEPRARVGDTQYF. The chain couples TRBV20-1 to TRBJ2-3, with no clear D. The CDR3 is 15 residues long. Trimming shortened V by 8 bases and J by 5 bases, and 23 bases separated the two germline ends. The germline CDR1 and CDR2 sequences are DFQATT and SNEGSKA (reference sequence).

This clonotype was seen more than once but under ten times. The V and J genes are TRBV20-1 and TRBJ2-1; D is possibly TRBD1 or TRBD2 (5 bases each). This CDR3 contains 10 residues. The germline CDR1 and CDR2 sequences are DFQATT and SNEGSKA (reference sequence). The CDR3 sequence is CSSGRNEQFF. Here the CDR3 DNA reads TGCAGCTCGGGACGCAATGAGCAGTTCTTC.